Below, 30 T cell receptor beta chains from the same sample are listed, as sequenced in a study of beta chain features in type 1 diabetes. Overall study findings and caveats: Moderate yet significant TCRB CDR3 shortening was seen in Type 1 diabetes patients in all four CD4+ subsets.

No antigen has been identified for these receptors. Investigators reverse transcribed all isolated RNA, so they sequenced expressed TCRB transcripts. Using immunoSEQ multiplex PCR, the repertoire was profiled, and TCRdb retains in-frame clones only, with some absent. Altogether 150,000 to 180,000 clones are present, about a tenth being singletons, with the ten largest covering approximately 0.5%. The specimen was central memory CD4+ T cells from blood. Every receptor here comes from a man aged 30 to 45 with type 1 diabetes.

CDR3 loop: CASSLWTGGTNEQFF. The CDR3 DNA is TGTGCCAGCAGCCTATGGACAGGGGGTACGAATGAGCAGTTCTTC. V is TRBV14 and J is TRBJ2-1; 10 bases map to TRBD1. V shed 4 bases, J shed 7 bases, and the junction held 7 bases outside the gene matches. CDR1 and CDR2 (germline): SGHDN, FVKESK. This CDR3 comprises 15 residues.

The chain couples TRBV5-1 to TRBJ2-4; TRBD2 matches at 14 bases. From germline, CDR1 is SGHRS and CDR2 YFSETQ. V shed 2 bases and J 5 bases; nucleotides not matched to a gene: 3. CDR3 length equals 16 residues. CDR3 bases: TGCGCCAGCAGCTTACCGACTAGCGGGAGGGAAAACATTCAGTACTTC. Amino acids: CASSLPTSGRENIQYF.

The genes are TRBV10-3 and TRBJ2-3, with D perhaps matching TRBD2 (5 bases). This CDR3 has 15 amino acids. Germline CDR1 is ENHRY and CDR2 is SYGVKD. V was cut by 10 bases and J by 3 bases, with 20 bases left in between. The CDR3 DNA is TGTGCCACTAGTGACGAGGGAGTAGGGACAGATACGCAGTATTTT. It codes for CATSDEGVGTDTQYF.

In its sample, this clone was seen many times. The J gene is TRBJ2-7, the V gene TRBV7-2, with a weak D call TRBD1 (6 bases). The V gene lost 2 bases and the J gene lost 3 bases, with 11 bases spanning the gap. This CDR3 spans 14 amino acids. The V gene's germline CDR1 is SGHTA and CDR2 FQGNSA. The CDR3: CASSLTYRDYEQYF. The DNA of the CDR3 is TGTGCCAGCAGCTTAACGTACAGGGACTACGAGCAGTACTTC. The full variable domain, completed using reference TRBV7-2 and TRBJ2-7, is GAGVSQSPSNKVTEKGKDVELRCDPISGHTALYWYRQSLGQGLEFLIYFQGNSAPDKSGLPSDRFSAERTGGSVSTLTIQRTQQEDSAVYLCASSLTYRDYEQYFGPGTRLTVT.

CDR3 in DNA: TGCGCCAGCAGCTTGGATCCAGGGGACACCTACGAGCAGTACTTC. This translates into CASSLDPGDTYEQYF. The V call is TRBV5-1, the J call TRBJ2-7; D possibly corresponds to TRBD1 (6 bases). V was pared by 0 bases and J by 2 bases, with 12 bases between. Germline V gene data show CDR1 as SGHRS and CDR2 as YFSETQ. CDR3 size: 15 residues.

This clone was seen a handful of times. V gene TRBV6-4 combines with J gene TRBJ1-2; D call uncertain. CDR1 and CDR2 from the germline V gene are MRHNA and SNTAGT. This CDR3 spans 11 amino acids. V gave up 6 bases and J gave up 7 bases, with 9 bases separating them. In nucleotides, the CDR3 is TGTGCCAGCAGGATTTACGGTGGCTACACCTTC. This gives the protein CASRIYGGYTF.

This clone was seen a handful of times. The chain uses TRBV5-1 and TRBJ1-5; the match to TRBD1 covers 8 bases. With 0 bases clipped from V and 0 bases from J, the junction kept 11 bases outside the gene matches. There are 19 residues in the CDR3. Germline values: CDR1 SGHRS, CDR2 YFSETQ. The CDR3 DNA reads TGCGCCAGCAGCTTGGAGGGACAGGACTCTTCCCTTAGCAATCAGCCCCAGCATTTT. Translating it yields CASSLEGQDSSLSNQPQHF. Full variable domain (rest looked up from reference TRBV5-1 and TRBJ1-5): KAGVTQTPRYLIKTRGQQVTLSCSPISGHRSVSWYQQTPGQGLQFLFEYFSETQRNKGNFPGRFSGRQFSNSRSEMNVSTLELGDSALYLCASSLEGQDSSLSNQPQHFGDGTRLSIL.

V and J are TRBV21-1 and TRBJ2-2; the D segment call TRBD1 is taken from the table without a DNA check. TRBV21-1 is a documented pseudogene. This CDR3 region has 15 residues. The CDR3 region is CASNLTEPNTGELFF. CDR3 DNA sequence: TGTGCCAGCAACCTAACAGAGCCCAACACCGGGGAGCTGTTTTTT.

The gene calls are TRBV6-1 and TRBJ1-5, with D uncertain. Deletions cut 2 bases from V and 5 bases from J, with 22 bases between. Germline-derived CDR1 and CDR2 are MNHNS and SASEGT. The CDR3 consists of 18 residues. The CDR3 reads CASSENRLGPGLYQPQHF. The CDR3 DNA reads TGTGCCAGCAGTGAAAACCGACTCGGGCCAGGACTTTATCAGCCCCAGCATTTT.

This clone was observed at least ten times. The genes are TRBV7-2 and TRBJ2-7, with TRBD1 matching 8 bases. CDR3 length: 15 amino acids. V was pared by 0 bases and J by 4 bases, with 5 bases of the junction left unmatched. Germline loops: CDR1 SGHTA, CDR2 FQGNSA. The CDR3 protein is CASSLAGQGVYEQYF. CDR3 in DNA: TGTGCCAGCAGCTTAGCCGGACAGGGTGTGTACGAGCAGTACTTC.

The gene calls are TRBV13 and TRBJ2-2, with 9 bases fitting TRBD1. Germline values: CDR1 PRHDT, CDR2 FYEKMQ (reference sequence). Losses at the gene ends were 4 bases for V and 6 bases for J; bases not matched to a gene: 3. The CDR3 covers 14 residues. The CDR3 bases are TGTGCCAGCAGCTCACGACAGGGGGCCGGGGAGCTGTTTTTT. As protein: CASSSRQGAGELFF.

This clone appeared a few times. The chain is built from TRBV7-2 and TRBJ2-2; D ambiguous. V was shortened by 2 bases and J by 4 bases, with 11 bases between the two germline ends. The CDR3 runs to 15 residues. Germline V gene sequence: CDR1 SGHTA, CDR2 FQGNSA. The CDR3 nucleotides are TGTGCCAGCAGCTTATCCCCCGCCAGCACCGGGGAGCTGTTTTTT. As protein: CASSLSPASTGELFF.

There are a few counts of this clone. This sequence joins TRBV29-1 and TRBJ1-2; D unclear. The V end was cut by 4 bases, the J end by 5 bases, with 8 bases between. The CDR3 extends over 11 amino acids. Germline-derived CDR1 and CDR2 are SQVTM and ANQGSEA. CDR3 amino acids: CSVGVEYGYTF. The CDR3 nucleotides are TGCAGCGTTGGAGTCGAGTATGGCTACACCTTC. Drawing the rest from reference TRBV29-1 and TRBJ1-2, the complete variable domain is SAVISQKPSRDICQRGTSLTIQCQVDSQVTMMFWYRQQPGQSLTLIATANQGSEATYESGFVIDKFPISRPNLTFSTLTVSNMSPEDSSIYLCSVGVEYGYTFGSGTRLTVV.

The CDR3 region has the DNA TGTGCTAGTGGTTTGAGGGGCTGGCTCGACGAGCAGTACTTC. It encodes CASGLRGWLDEQYF. The rearrangement joins TRBV12-5 to TRBJ2-7, with a weak D call TRBD1 (5 bases). Germline CDR1 and CDR2: LGHNT and FRNRAP. The CDR3 contains 14 residues. V lost 2 bases, J lost 5 bases, and 13 bases lay in between.

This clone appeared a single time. Here the CDR3 DNA reads TGTGCCACCAGCAGAGATCGGGTCTCGATAGACAATGAGCAGTTCTTC. As protein: CATSRDRVSIDNEQFF. The rearrangement links TRBV15 to TRBJ2-1; D ambiguous. Between the trimmed V and J ends, which lost 0 bases and 5 bases, there was a span of 14 bases. This CDR3 is built from 16 residues. CDR1 and CDR2 from the germline V gene are LNHNV and YYDKDF (reference sequence).

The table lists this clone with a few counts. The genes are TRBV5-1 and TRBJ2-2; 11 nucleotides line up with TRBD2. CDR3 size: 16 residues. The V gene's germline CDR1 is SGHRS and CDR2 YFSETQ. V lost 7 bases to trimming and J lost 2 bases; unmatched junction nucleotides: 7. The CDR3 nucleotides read TGCGCCAGCGCGACTAGCGGGACCCTAAACACCGGGGAGCTGTTTTTT. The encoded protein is CASATSGTLNTGELFF. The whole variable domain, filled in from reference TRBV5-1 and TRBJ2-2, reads KAGVTQTPRYLIKTRGQQVTLSCSPISGHRSVSWYQQTPGQGLQFLFEYFSETQRNKGNFPGRFSGRQFSNSRSEMNVSTLELGDSALYLCASATSGTLNTGELFFGEGSRLTVL.

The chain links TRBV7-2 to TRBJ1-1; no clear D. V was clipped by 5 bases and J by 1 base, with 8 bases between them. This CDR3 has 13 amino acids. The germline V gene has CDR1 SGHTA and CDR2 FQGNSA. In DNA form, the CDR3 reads TGTGCCAGCAGCAATACACCGAACACTGAAGCTTTCTTT. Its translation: CASSNTPNTEAFF. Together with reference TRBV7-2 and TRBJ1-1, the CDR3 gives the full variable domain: GAGVSQSPSNKVTEKGKDVELRCDPISGHTALYWYRQSLGQGLEFLIYFQGNSAPDKSGLPSDRFSAERTGGSVSTLTIQRTQQEDSAVYLCASSNTPNTEAFFGQGTRLTVV.

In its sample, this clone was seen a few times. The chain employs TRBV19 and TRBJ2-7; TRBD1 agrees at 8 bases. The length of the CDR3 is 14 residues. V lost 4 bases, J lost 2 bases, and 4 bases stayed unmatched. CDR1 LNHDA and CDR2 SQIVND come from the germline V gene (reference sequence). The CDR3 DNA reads TGTGCCAGTAGTAGAGAGACAGGGGCCTACGAGCAGTACTTC. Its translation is CASSRETGAYEQYF.

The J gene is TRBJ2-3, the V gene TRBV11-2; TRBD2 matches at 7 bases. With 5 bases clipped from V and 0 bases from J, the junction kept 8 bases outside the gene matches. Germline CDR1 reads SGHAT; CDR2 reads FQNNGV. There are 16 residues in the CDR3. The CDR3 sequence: CASSGEGGTSTDTQYF. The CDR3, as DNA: TGTGCCAGCAGCGGGGAGGGCGGGACTAGCACAGATACGCAGTATTTT. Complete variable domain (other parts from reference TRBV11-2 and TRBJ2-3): EAGVAQSPRYKIIEKRQSVAFWCNPISGHATLYWYQQILGQGPKLLIQFQNNGVVDDSQLPKDRFSAERLKGVDSTLKIQPAKLEDSAVYLCASSGEGGTSTDTQYFGPGTRLTVL.

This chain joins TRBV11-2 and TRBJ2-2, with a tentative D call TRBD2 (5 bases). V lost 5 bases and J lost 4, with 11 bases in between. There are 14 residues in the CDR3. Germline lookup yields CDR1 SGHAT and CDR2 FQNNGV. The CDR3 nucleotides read TGTGCCAGCAGCCAGCGGAGTGGCACCGGGGAGCTGTTTTTT. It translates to CASSQRSGTGELFF.

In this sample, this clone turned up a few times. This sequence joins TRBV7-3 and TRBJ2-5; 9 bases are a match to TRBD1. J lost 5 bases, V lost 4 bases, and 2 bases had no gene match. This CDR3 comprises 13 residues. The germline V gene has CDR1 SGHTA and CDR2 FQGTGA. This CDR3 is CASSSGQGETQYF. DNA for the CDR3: TGTGCCAGCAGCTCCGGACAGGGGGAGACCCAGTACTTC.

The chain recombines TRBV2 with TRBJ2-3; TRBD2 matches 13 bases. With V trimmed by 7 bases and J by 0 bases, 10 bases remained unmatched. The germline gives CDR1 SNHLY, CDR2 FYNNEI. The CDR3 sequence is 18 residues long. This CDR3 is CASTPTSGRTSSTDTQYF. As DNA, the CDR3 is TGTGCCAGCACCCCGACTAGCGGGAGGACCTCTAGCACAGATACGCAGTATTTT.

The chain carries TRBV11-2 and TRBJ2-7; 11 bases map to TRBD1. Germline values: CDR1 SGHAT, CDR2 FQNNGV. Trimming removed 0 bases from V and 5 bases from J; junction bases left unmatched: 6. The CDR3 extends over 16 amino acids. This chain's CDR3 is CASSLDLGTGGDEQYF. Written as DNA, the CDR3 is TGTGCCAGCAGCTTAGATTTAGGGACAGGGGGTGACGAGCAGTACTTC.

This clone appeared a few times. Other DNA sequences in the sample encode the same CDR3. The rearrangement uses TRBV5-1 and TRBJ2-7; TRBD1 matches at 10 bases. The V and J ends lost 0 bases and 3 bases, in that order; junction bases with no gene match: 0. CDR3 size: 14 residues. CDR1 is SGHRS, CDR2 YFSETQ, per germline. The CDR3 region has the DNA TGCGCCAGCAGCTTGGGGGACAGGGGCTACGAGCAGTACTTC. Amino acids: CASSLGDRGYEQYF.

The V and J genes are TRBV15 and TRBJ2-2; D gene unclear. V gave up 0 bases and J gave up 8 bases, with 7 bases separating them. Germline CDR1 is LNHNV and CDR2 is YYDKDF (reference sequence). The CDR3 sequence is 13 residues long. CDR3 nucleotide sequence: TGTGCCACCAGCAGAGATACCAGGGGGGAGCTGTTTTTT. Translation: CATSRDTRGELFF.

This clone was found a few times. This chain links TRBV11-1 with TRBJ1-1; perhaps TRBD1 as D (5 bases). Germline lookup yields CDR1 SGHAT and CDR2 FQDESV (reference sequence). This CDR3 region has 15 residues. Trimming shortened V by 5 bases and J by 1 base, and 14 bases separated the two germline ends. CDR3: CASSKNGHQNTEAFF. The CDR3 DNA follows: TGTGCCAGCAGCAAAAACGGACACCAGAACACTGAAGCTTTCTTT.

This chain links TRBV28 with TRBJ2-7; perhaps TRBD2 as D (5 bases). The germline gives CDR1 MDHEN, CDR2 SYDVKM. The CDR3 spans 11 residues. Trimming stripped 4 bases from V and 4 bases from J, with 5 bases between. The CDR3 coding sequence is TGTGCCAGCAGTTCGGGATACGAGCAGTACTTC. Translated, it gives CASSSGYEQYF.

The CDR3 nucleotides are TGCAGCGTTGTACCTGGGGGGGTTGGCAATCAGCCCCAGCATTTT. Translation gives CSVVPGGVGNQPQHF. The chain employs TRBV29-1 and TRBJ1-5; weak D call: TRBD1 (5 bases). CDR1 is SQVTM, CDR2 ANQGSEA, per germline. The CDR3 runs 15 residues. V was cut by 4 bases and J by 2 bases, with 15 bases left in between. Combining the CDR3 with reference TRBV29-1 and TRBJ1-5 gives the whole variable domain SAVISQKPSRDICQRGTSLTIQCQVDSQVTMMFWYRQQPGQSLTLIATANQGSEATYESGFVIDKFPISRPNLTFSTLTVSNMSPEDSSIYLCSVVPGGVGNQPQHFGDGTRLSIL.

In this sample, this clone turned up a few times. CDR3 DNA: TGTGCCAGCAGGACTTCGATAGCTACAGATACGCAGTATTTT. Translating it yields CASRTSIATDTQYF. The chain links TRBV6-5 to TRBJ2-3; no reliable D call. V was cut by 6 bases and J by 3 bases, with 13 bases left in between. CDR1 and CDR2 (germline): MNHEY, SVGAGI. The CDR3 sequence is 14 residues long.

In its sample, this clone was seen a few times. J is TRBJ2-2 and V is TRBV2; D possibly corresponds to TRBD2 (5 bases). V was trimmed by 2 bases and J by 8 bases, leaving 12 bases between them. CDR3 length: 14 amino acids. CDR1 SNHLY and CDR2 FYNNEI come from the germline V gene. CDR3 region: CASSELGLEGELFF. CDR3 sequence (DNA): TGTGCCAGCAGTGAACTAGGACTCGAAGGGGAGCTGTTTTTT.